The subject of this entry is one T cell receptor beta chain. Antigen: not known. The data belong to a study of beta chain features in type 1 diabetes. Broader study findings: Reduced insertions and increased deletions marked VDJ junctions in type 1 diabetes patients.

Reverse transcription of all isolated RNA meant that expressed TCRB transcripts were sequenced. The protocol was immunoSEQ multiplex PCR, while the TCRdb copy is restricted to in-frame clones and leaves out a portion. The sample has around 44,000 clones, approximately 51% seen once. The CDR3 consists of 14 residues. CDR1 and CDR2 from the germline V gene are MNHEY and SVGAGI. The V segment lost 2 bases and the J segment 6 bases; nucleotides outside the gene matches: 6. Stem cell-like memory, regulatory, central memory and naive CD4+ cells were sorted via CD45RO/CCR7/CD25/CD127/CD95/CD27. Sorted cells reached over 95% purity in every population.

Sequencing was carried out using stem cell memory CD4+ T cells from blood. The rearrangement links TRBV6-5 to TRBJ1-1; 7 bases are a match to TRBD1. The TCR sequence derives from a woman in her thirties in good health. In DNA, the CDR3 is TGTGCCAGCAGTTACGACAGGGTCAGGGCTGAAGCTTTCTTT. Amino acid sequence: CASSYDRVRAEAFF.